Below, 7 T cell receptor beta chains from the same sample are listed, as sequenced in a study of cytomegalovirus exposure and HLA in healthy donors. PCR primers comprised 60 Vbeta and 13 Jbeta primers. Assay: immunoSEQ multiplex PCR; the TCRdb copy retains only in-frame clones and omits some. Among 75,000 to 100,000 clones listed, 65% to 80% were seen once. The sample was PBMCs. These TCRs come from a female donor in good health and CMV-seropositive.

This clone was observed once. The V gene is TRBV18, the J gene TRBJ2-1; TRBD2 is a possible D gene (6 bases). Trimming stripped 3 bases from V and 9 bases from J, with 12 bases between. This CDR3 contains 13 residues. CDR1 KGHSH and CDR2 LQKENI come from the germline V gene. The CDR3 bases are TGTGCCAGCTCACCCCTGGAGGGTGGTGAGCAGTTCTTC. Its protein product is CASSPLEGGEQFF. Variable domain in full (rest from reference TRBV18 and TRBJ2-1): NAGVMQNPRHLVRRRGQEARLRCSPMKGHSHVYWYRQLPEEGLKFMVYLQKENIIDESGMPKERFSAEFPKEGPSILRIQQVVRGDSAAYFCASSPLEGGEQFFGPGTRLTVL.

About this clone: A read error may produce the germline difference seen at one junction end. This sequence joins TRBV7-3 and TRBJ1-6; D is ambiguous. Germline V gene data show CDR1 as SGHTA and CDR2 as FQGTGA. The CDR3 has 15 residues. The CDR3 loop is CASSLTSSYNSPLHF. The CDR3 DNA is TGTGCCAGCAGTTTAACGAGCTCCTATAATTCACCCCTCCACTTT.

The rearrangement joins TRBV4-3 to TRBJ1-2; D may be TRBD1 (6 bases). The CDR3 covers 17 residues. V lost 0 bases and J lost 6, with 20 bases in between. The germline CDR1 and CDR2 sequences are LGHNA and YSLEER. The CDR3 loop is CASSQERGGRVTDGYTF. The CDR3 bases are TGCGCCAGCAGCCAAGAGAGGGGGGGGAGGGTCACGGATGGCTACACCTTC.

This clone was detected only once. The V call is TRBV19, the J call TRBJ1-1; no reliable D call. The V gene lost 6 bases and the J gene lost 2 bases, with 16 bases spanning the gap. Germline-derived CDR1 and CDR2 are LNHDA and SQIVND (reference sequence). This CDR3 contains 15 residues. CDR3 sequence reads: CASRVGAVLNTEAFF. In nucleotides, the CDR3 is TGTGCCAGTAGGGTGGGCGCAGTATTAAACACTGAAGCTTTCTTT.

This clone appeared a single time. The chain joins TRBV27 to TRBJ2-1; 10 bases are shared with TRBD2. CDR1 and CDR2 (germline): MNHEY, SMNVEV (reference sequence). V shed 4 bases, J shed 7 bases, and the junction held 4 bases outside the gene matches. This CDR3 contains 14 residues. CDR3 bases: TGTGCCAGCAGTTCAGCGGGAGGGCGAAATGAGCAGTTCTTC. Amino acids: CASSSAGGRNEQFF.

The CDR3 here is CASSGPSRGIYF. In DNA, the CDR3 is TGTGCCAGCAGTGGCCCTTCGCGTGGCATATATTTT. V usage is TRBV25-1 and J usage is TRBJ1-3; D is unclear. Trimming stripped 4 bases from V and 12 bases from J, with 13 bases between. Germline V gives CDR1 MGHDK, CDR2 SYGVNS. The CDR3 has 12 amino acids.

This clone was seen once. The rearrangement uses TRBV6-5 and TRBJ2-5; perhaps TRBD1 as D (6 bases). CDR3 length: 16 residues. CDR1 is MNHEY and CDR2 is SVGAGI in the germline V gene. Trimming pared 0 bases from V and 1 base from J, leaving 12 bases between. CDR3 DNA sequence: TGTGCCAGCAGTTACTCAGGGGGATACCTCCAAGAGACCCAGTACTTC. This translates into CASSYSGGYLQETQYF.